This T cell receptor (beta chain) was captured by sequencing in a study of blood T cell repertoires in COVID-19. The data were produced by immunoSEQ multiplex PCR, yet TCRdb's version contains in-frame clones alone and is incomplete. The sample lists a few hundred thousand clones, approximately 89% occurring once. Sequencing used PBMCs or T cells enriched from blood (not recorded which). The origin of this receptor is a middle-aged woman who had recovered from COVID-19.

The CDR3 sequence: CASSMGRGNTIYF. The DNA for the CDR3 is TGTGCCAGTAGTATGGGGCGGGGAAACACCATATATTTT. The gene calls are TRBV19 and TRBJ1-3; D perhaps matches TRBD1 (5 bases). CDR3 length: 13 amino acids. The germline gives CDR1 LNHDA, CDR2 SQIVND (reference sequence). V lost 3 bases and J 4 bases, leaving 7 bases between the germline ends. Combining the CDR3 with reference TRBV19 and TRBJ1-3 gives the whole variable domain DGGITQSPKYLFRKEGQNVTLSCEQNLNHDAMYWYRQDPGQGLRLIYYSQIVNDFQKGDIAEGYSVSREKKESFPLTVTSAQKNPTAFYLCASSMGRGNTIYFGEGSWLTVV.